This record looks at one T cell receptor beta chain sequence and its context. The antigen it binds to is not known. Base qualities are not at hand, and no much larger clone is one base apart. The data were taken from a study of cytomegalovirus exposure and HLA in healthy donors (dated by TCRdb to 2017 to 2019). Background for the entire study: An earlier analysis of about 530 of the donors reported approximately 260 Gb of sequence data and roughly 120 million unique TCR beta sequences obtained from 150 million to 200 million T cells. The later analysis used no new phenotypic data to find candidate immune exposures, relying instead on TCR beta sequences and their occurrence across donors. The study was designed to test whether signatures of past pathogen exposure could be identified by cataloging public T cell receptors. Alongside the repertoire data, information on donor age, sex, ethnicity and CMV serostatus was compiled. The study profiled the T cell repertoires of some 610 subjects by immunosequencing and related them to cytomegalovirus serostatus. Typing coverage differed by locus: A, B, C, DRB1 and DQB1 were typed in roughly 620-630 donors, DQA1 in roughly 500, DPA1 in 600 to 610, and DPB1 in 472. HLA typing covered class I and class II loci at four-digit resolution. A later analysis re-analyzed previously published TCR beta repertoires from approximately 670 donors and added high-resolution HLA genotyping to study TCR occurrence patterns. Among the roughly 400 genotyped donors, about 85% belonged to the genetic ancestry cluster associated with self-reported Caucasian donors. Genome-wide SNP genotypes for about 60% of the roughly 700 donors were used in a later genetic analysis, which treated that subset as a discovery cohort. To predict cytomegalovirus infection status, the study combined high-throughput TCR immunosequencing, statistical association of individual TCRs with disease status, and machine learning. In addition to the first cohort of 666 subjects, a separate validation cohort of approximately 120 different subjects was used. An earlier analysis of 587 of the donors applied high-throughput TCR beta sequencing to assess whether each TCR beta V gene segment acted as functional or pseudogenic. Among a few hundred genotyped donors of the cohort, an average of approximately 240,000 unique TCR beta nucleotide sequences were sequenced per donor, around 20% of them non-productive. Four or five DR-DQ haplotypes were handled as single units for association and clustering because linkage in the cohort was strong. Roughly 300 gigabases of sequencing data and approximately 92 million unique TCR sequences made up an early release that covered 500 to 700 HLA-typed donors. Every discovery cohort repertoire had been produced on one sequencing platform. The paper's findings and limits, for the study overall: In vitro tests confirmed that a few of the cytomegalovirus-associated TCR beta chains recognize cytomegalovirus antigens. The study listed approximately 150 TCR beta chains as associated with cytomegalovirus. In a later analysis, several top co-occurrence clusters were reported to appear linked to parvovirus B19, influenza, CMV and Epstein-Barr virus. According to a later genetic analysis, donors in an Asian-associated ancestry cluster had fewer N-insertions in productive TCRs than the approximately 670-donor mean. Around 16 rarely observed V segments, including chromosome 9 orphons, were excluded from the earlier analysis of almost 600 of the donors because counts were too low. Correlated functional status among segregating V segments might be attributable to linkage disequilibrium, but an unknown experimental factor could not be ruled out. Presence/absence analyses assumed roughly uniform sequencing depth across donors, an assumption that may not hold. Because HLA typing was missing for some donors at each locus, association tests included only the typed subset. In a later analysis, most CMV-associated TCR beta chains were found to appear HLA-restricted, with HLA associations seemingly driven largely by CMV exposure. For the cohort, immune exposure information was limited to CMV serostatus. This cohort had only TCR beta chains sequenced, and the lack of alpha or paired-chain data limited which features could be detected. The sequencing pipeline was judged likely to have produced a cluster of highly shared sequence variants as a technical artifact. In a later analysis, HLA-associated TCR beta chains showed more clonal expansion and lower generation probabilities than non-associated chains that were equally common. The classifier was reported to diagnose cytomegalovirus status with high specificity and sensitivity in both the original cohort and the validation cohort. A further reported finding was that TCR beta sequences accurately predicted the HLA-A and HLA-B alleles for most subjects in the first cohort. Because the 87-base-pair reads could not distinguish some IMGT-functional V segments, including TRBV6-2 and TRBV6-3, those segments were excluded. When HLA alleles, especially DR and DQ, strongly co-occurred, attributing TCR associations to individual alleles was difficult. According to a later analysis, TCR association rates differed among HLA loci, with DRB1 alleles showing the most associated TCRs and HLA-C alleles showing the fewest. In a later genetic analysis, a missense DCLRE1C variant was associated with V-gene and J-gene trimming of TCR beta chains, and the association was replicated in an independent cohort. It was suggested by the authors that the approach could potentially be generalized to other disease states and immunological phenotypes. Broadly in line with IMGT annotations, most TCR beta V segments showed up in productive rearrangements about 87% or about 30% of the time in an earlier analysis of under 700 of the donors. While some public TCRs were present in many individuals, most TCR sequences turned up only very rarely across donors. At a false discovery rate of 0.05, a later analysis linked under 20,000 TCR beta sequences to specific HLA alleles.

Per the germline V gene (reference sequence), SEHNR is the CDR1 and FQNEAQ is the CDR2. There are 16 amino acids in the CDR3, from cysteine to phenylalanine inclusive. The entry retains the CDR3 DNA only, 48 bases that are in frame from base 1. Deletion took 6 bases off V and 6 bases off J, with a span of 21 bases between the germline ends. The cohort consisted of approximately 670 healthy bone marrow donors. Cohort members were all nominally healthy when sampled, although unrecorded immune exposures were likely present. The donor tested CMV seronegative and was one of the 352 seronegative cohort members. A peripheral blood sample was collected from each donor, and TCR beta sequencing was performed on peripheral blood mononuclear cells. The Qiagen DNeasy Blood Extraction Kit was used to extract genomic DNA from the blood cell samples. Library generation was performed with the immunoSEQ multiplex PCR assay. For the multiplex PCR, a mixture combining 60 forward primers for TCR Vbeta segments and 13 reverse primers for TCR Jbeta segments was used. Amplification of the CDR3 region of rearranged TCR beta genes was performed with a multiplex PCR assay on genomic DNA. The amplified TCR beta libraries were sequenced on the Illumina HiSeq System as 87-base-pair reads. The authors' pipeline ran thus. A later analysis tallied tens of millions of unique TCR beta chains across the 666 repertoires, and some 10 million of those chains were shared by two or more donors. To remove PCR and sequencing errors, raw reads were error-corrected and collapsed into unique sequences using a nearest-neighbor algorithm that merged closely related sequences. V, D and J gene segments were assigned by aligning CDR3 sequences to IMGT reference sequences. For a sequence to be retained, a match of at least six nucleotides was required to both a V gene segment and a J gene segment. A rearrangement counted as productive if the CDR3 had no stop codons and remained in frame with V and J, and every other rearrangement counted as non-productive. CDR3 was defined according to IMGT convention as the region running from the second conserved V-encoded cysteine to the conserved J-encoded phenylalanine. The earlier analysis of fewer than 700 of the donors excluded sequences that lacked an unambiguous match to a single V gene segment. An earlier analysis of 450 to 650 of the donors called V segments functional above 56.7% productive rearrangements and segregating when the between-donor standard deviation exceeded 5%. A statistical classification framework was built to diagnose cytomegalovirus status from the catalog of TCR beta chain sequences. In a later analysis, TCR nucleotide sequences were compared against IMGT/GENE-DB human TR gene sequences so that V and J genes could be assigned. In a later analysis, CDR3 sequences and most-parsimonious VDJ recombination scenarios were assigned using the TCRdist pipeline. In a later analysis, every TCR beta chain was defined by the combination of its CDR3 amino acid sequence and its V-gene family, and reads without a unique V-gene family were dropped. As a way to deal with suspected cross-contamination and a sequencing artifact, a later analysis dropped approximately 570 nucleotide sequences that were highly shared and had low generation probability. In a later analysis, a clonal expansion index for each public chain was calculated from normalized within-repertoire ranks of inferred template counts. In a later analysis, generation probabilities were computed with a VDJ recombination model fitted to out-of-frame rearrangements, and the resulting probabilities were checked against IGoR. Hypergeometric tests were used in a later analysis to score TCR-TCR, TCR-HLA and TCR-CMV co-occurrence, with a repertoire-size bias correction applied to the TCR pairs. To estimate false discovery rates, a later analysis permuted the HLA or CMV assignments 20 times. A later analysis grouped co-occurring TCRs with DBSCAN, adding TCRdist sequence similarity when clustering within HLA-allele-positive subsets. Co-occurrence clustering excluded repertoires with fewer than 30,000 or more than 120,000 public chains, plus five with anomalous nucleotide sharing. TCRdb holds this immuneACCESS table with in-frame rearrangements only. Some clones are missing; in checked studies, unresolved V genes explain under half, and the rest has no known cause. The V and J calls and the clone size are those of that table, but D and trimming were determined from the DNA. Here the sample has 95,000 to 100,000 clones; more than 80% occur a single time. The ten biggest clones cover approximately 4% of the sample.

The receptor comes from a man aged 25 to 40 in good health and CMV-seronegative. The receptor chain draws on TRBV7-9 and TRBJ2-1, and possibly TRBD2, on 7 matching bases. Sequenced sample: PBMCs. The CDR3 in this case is CASRYSRGAGANEQFF. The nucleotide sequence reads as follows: TGTGCCAGCAGATATAGCCGGGGGGCAGGGGCCAATGAGCAGTTCTTC.